This T cell receptor beta chain came from a study of control samples from healthy donors and cancer patients. CDR1 WNHNN and CDR2 SYGVQD come from the germline V gene (reference sequence). CDR3 length: 12 residues. Trimming shortened V by 8 bases and J by 6 bases, and 13 bases separated the two germline ends. Assay: immunoSEQ multiplex PCR; the TCRdb copy retains only in-frame clones and omits some. Counted here are about 160,000 clones, about 94% occurring once; the ten biggest clones make up more than 8%. As to this clone: Other DNA sequences from this sample encode an identical CDR3 as well.

Sequenced material: blood. The rearrangement joins TRBV10-1 to TRBJ1-2; no firm D call. This sequence originates from a middle-aged woman in good health. Here the CDR3 reads CASGYSEDGYTF. The CDR3 DNA reads as TGCGCCAGCGGTTACAGTGAAGATGGCTACACCTTC.